The clone carrying this TCR beta chain was seen ten or more times. The antigen is undetermined. This record belongs to a study of T cells in Graves' hyperthyroidism and ophthalmopathy. Findings and limits, study-wide: Blood shared most expanded thyroid clonotypes above 0.001.

RNA transcripts provided the source from which TCR beta CDR3 regions were amplified. The TCR CDR3 was amplified in a first-round RT-PCR using the HTBI primer set. TCRdb called the multiplex PCR reads again in MiXCR, with one record for every CDR3 protein. The table has about 640,000 distinct CDR3 sequences, under 25% seen once; the top ten hold roughly 30%. The CDR3 extends over 13 amino acids. Germline values: CDR1 SGHAT, CDR2 FQDESV (reference sequence). The V end was cut by 5 bases, the J end by 2 bases, with 10 bases between. Sequences were obtained from blood. The TCR sequence derives from a man younger than 40 with Graves' ophthalmopathy. This sequence joins TRBV11-1 and TRBJ2-7; D is undetermined. The CDR3 coding sequence is TGTGCCAGCAGCCCTGCTTTTACCTACGAGCAGTACTTC. As protein: CASSPAFTYEQYF.